The rows below give T cell receptor beta chains drawn from one sample of a study of CD8+CD57+ T cells in acquired aplastic anemia. A single record per CDR3 protein comes from TCRdb applying MiXCR to the reads. Of about 190,000 distinct CDR3 sequences listed, roughly half are singletons. Material: sorted CD4+, CD8+, or CD8+CD57+ T cells (not recorded which) from PBMCs. The receptors here all came from a human donor in good health, serving as a control. Both conserved end residues are part of each CDR3. Fields, in order: D gene, J gene, clone size, V gene, CDR3 DNA, CDR3 protein. D genes are given only for firm matches. Clone sizes are given selectively: once, few, many, or a class where the clone is expanded.

- TRBJ2-7 - TRBV7-6 TGTGCCAGCAGCTTAGTCGCCCTCGGAGAGCCCTACGAGCAGTACTTC CASSLVALGEPYEQYF
- TRBJ1-1 - TRBV20-1 TGCAGTGCTAGAGCTGCAGGGCCCAACACTGAAGCTTTCTTT CSARAAGPNTEAFF
- TRBJ1-6 many TRBV28 TGTGCCAGCAGTTTTTCGAAGGGGAGTCTCTCACCCCTCCACTTT CASSFSKGSLSPLHF
- TRBJ2-3 - TRBV29-1 TGCAGCGTTGCCTCTCTAGCTGCGCAGTATTTT CSVASLAAQYF
TRBD2 TRBJ2-1 - TRBV7-9 TGTGCCAGCAGCTCACGACTAGCGGGGGGGATCGATGAGCAGTTCTTC CASSSRLAGGIDEQFF
TRBD1 TRBJ1-6 - TRBV6-6 TGTGCCAGCAGTTACGGACAGGACAATTCACCCCTCCACTTT CASSYGQDNSPLHF
- TRBJ1-2 few TRBV3-1 TGTGCCAGCAGCCAAAACTCTTTGGCAGCTAACTATGGCTACACCTTC CASSQNSLAANYGYTF
- TRBJ1-5 - TRBV28 TGTGCCAGCATTGAGGGTGGGGCTTATAGCAATCAGCCCCAGCATTTT CASIEGGAYSNQPQHF
TRBD1 TRBJ2-7 many TRBV4-1 TGCGCCAGCAGCCAAGATAACAGGGGATCCTACGAGCAGTACTTC CASSQDNRGSYEQYF
TRBD2 TRBJ2-1 many TRBV9 TGTGCCAGCAGCGTGATCAGCGGGGGGGAGAATGAGCAGTTCTTC CASSVISGGENEQFF
- TRBJ1-5 - TRBV20-1 TGCAGTGCTAGTAGGGAGAATCAGCCCCGGCGTTTT CSASRENQPRRF
TRBD2 TRBJ2-1 few TRBV28 TGTGCCAGCAGTTTAGCGGGAGCCCCGATCCGGGAGCAGTTCTTC CASSLAGAPIREQFF
- TRBJ1-2 once TRBV20-1 - CSFYICSARARTANLNYGYTF
TRBD1 TRBJ2-5 - TRBV7-3 TGTGCCAGCAGCCGTACAGGGGCCTTACAAGAGACCCAGTACTTC CASSRTGALQETQYF
- TRBJ2-3 - TRBV24-1 TGTGCCACCAGTGATGAGGGGGGGCCGGATACGCAGTATTTT CATSDEGGPDTQYF
- TRBJ1-6 many TRBV2 TGTGCCAGCAGTGAGGGGACGCAAAGCTCCTATAATTCACCCCTCCACTTT CASSEGTQSSYNSPLHF
TRBD1 TRBJ1-2 few TRBV18 TGTGCCAGCTCACCACCCGGGACAGGGAGCTATGGCTACACCTTC CASSPPGTGSYGYTF
- TRBJ1-2 - TRBV20-1 TGCAGTGCTTTGGACCAAGAAAACTATGGCTACACCTTC CSALDQENYGYTF
- TRBJ1-3 - TRBV14 TGTGCCAGCTCACCACCGGAGGGTCGAGACACCATATATTTT CASSPPEGRDTIYF
TRBD1 TRBJ1-4 - TRBV30 TGTGCCTACCACAGGGGTTGGGGGGAAAAACTGTTTTTT CAYHRGWGEKLFF
- TRBJ1-6 many TRBV6-5 TGTGCCAGCAGCCCAACTTTCACCAGCTCCTATAATTCACCCCTCCACTTT CASSPTFTSSYNSPLHF
- TRBJ2-1 - TRBV11-2 TGTGCCAGCAGCTCAGATTACAATGAGCAGTTCTTC CASSSDYNEQFF
TRBD1 TRBJ1-1 few TRBV4-1 TGCGCCAGCAGCCAATGGCCCGCGGGGGTAACAGGGGGAAACACTGAAGCTTTCTTT CASSQWPAGVTGGNTEAFF
- TRBJ1-2 - TRBV25-1 TGTGCCAGCAGTGGCGTACAAAACTATGGCTACACCTTC CASSGVQNYGYTF